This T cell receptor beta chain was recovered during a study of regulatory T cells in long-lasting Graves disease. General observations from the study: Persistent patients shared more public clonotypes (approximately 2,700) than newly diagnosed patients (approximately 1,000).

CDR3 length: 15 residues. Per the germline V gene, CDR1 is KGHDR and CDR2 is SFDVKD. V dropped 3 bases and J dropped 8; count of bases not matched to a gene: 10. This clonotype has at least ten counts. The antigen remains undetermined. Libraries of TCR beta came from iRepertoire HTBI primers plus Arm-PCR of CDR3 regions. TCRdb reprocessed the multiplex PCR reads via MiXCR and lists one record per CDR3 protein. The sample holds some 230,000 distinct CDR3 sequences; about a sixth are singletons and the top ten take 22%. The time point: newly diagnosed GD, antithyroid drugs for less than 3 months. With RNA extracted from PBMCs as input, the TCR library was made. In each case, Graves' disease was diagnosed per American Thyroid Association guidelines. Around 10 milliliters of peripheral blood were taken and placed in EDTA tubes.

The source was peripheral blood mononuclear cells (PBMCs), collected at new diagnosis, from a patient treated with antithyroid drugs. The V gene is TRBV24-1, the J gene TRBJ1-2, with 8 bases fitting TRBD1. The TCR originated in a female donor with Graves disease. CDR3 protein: CATSDPGQARGGYTF. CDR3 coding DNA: TGTGCCACCAGTGATCCGGGACAGGCCAGGGGCGGCTACACCTTC.